Listed below are T cell receptor beta chains from one sample, sequenced in a study of blood T cells in healthy people across ages. TCRdb processed the 5' RACE reads anew with MiXCR; each CDR3 protein has one entry. This table holds approximately 940,000 distinct CDR3 sequences, approximately 49% found once. Sequenced material: blood. The receptors stem from a man aged 30-40 years in good health. Each CDR3 is given with its conserved first and last residue. Each record gives: J gene, clone size, D gene, V gene, CDR3 DNA, CDR3 protein. A D gene is named only where the DNA matches it firmly. Size tells how often a clone was seen (once, few, many) or the class of an expanded clone, and some rows leave it out.

>TRBJ2-7|NA|NA|TRBV5-1
TGCGCCAGCGGCCCGGACGGGTCCTCCTACAATGAGCAGTACTTC
CASGPDGSSYNEQYF
>TRBJ2-3|NA|NA|TRBV15
TGTGCCGCCAGCGCCCGGGGTTCGTCCACAGATACGCAGTATTTT
CAASARGSSTDTQYF
>TRBJ2-3|NA|TRBD2|TRBV20-1
TGCAGTGCTAGACTAGCGGGGGGGAGCACAGATACGCAGTATTTT
CSARLAGGSTDTQYF
>TRBJ2-3|NA|NA|TRBV6-2/TRBV6-3
TGTGCCAGCATCCCCCCTGGGGGTCATAAAGATACGCAGTATTTT
CASIPPGGHKDTQYF
>TRBJ2-1|NA|TRBD2|TRBV6-1
TGTGCCAGCAGGAAGGTAGCGGGGGGGCTAATCGGTGAGCAGTTCTTC
CASRKVAGGLIGEQFF
>TRBJ2-5|few|TRBD2|TRBV20-1
TGCAGTGCTAGAAATCCAGCGGGGGCCCAAGAGACCCAGTACTTC
CSARNPAGAQETQYF
>TRBJ1-6|NA|NA|TRBV10-3
TGTGCCATCAGTGAGTCGGGCAGGAAGGATTCACCCCTCCACTTT
CAISESGRKDSPLHF
>TRBJ1-5|few|NA|TRBV4-2
TGTGCCAGCAGCCAAGCTGATCGGGCCTTCAATCAGCCCCAGCATTTT
CASSQADRAFNQPQHF
>TRBJ2-7|many|NA|TRBV3-1
TGTGCCAGCAGCCAAGATAACCGAGACTACGAGCAGTACTTC
CASSQDNRDYEQYF
>TRBJ2-3|NA|TRBD2|TRBV5-1
TGCGCCAGCAGCTTGGCTGGAGCGGGGGGGCCTGGGGATACGCAGTATTTT
CASSLAGAGGPGDTQYF
>TRBJ1-1|NA|NA|TRBV6-5
TGTACCAGCAGTTACTACGATCTTAACAGTCCTTTGAACACTGAAGCTTTCTTT
CTSSYYDLNSPLNTEAFF
>TRBJ2-7|NA|TRBD2|TRBV12-3/TRBV12-4
TGTGCCAGCACCCATACACGGACTAGGTCCTACGAGCAGTACTTC
CASTHTRTRSYEQYF
>TRBJ2-1|NA|TRBD2|TRBV5-1
TGCGCCAGCAGGGCCGGGACTAGCGGTAATGAGCAGTTCTTC
CASRAGTSGNEQFF
>TRBJ2-5|NA|NA|TRBV20-1
TGCAGTGCTAGAGATAAGGGGATCGCCCTAAAGACCCAGTACTTC
CSARDKGIALKTQYF